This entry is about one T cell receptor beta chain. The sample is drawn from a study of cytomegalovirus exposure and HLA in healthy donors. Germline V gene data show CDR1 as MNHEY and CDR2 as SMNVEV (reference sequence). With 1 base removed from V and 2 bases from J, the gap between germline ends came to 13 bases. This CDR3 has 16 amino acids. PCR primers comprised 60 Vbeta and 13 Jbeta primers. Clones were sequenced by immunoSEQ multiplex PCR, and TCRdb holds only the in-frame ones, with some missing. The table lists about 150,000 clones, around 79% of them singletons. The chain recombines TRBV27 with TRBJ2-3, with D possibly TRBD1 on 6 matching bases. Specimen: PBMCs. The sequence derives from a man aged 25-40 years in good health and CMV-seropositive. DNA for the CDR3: TGTGCCAGCAGTTTATTGCACGGACAGCACACAGATACGCAGTATTTT. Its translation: CASSLLHGQHTDTQYF.